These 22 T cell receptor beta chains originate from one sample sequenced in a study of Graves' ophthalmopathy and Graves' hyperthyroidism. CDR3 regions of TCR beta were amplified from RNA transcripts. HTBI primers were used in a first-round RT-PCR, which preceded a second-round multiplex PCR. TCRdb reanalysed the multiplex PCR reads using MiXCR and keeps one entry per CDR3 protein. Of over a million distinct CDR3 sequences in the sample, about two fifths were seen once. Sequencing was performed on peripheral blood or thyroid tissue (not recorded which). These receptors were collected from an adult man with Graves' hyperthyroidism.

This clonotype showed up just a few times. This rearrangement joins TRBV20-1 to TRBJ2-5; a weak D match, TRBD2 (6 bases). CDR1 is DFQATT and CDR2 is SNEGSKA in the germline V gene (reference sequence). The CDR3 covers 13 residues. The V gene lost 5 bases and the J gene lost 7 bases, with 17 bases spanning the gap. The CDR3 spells CSAQTGLGGTQYF. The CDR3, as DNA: TGCAGTGCTCAGACGGGACTCGGGGGGACCCAGTACTTC.

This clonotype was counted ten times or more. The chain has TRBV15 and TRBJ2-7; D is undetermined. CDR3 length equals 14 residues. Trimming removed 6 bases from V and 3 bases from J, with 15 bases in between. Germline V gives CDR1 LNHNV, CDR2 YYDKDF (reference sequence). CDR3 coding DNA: TGTGCCACCAGGATGGAGCAAAATAACTACGAGCAGTACTTC. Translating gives CATRMEQNNYEQYF.

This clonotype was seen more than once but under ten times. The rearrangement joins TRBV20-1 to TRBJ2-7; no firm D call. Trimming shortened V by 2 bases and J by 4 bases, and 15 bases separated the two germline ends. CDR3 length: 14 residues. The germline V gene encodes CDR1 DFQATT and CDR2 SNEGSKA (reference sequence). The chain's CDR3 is CSARSRQGWYEQYF. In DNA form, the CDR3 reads TGCAGTGCTAGATCCAGACAAGGGTGGTACGAGCAGTACTTC.

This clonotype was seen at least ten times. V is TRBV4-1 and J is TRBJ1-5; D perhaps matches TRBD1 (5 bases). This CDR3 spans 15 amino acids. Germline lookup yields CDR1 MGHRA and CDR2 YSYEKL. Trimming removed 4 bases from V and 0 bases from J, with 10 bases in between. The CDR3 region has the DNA TGCGCCAGCAGCCCCCGGACACATAGCAATCAGCCCCAGCATTTT. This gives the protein CASSPRTHSNQPQHF.

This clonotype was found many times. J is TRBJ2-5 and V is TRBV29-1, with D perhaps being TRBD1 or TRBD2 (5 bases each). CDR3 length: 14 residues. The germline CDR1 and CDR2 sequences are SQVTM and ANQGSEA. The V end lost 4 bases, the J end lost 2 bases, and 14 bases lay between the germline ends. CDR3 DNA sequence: TGCAGCGTTGGGGGGATAGGAGGACAAGAGACCCAGTACTTC. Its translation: CSVGGIGGQETQYF.

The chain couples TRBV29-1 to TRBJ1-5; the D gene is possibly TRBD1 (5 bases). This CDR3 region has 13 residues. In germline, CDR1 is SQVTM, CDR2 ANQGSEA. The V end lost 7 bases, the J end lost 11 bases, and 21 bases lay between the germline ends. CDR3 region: CSAPGPNPETQHF. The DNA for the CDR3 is TGCAGCGCCCCGGGACCTAACCCTGAGACCCAGCATTTT.

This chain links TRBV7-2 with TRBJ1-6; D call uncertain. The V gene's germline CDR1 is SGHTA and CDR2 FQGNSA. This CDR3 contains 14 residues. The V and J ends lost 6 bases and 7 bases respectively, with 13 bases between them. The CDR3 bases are TGTGCCAGCAGTCTTTGGTCGGTGAATTCACCCCTCCACTTT. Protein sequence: CASSLWSVNSPLHF. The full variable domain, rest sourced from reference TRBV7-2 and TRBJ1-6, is GAGVSQSPSNKVTEKGKDVELRCDPISGHTALYWYRQSLGQGLEFLIYFQGNSAPDKSGLPSDRFSAERTGGSVSTLTIQRTQQEDSAVYLCASSLWSVNSPLHFGNGTRLTVT.

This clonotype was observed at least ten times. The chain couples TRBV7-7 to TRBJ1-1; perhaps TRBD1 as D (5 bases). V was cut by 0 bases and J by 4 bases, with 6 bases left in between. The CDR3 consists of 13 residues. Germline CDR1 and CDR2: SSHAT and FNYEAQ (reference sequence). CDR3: CASSLAQGTEAFF. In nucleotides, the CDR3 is TGTGCCAGCAGCTTAGCGCAGGGCACTGAAGCTTTCTTT.

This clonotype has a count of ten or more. The CDR3, as DNA: TGCAGCGTTGAGAGGCAGGGGGCGAGCGAGCAGTACTTC. Residues: CSVERQGASEQYF. The V call is TRBV29-1, the J call TRBJ2-7; 8 bases agree with TRBD1. V lost 3 bases to trimming and J lost 6 bases; unmatched junction nucleotides: 7. The CDR3 totals 13 residues. The germline V gene encodes CDR1 SQVTM and CDR2 ANQGSEA.

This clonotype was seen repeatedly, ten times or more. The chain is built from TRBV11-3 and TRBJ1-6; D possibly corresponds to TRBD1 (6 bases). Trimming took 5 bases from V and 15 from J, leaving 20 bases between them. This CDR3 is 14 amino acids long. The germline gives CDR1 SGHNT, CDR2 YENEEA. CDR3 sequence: CASSRDPQGFGLHF. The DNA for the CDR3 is TGTGCCAGCAGCCGGGACCCACAGGGTTTTGGCCTCCACTTT.

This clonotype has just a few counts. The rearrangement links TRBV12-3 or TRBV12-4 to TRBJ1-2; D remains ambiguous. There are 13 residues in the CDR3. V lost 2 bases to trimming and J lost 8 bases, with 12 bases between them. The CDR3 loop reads CASSLRMEGGYTF. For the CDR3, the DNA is TGTGCCAGCAGTTTACGTATGGAGGGAGGCTACACCTTC.

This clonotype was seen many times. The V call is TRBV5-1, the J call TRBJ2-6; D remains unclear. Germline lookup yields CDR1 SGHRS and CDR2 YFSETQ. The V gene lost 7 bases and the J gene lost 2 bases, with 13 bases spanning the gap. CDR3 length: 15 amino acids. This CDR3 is CASALGYAGANVLTF. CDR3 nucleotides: TGCGCCAGCGCCTTGGGGTATGCTGGGGCCAACGTCCTGACTTTC.

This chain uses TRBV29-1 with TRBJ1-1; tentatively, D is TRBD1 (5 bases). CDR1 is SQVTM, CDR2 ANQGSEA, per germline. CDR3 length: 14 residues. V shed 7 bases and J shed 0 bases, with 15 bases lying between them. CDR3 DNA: TGCAGCGCGTGGGACCCAGGCCTGAACACTGAAGCTTTCTTT. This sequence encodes CSAWDPGLNTEAFF.

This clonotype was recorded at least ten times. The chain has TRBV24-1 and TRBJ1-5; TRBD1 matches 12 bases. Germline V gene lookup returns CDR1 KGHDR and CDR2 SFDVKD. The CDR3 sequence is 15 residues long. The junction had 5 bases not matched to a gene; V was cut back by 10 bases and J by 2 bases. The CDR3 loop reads CATGTGGRGNQPQHF. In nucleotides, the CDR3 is TGTGCCACAGGGACAGGGGGCCGGGGCAATCAGCCCCAGCATTTT.

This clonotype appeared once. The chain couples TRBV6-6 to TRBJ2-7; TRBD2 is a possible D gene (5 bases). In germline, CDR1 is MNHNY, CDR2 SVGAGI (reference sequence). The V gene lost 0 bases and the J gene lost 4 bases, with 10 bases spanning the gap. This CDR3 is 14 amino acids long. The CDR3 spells CASSYSGELYEQYF. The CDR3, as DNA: TGTGCCAGCAGTTACTCTGGGGAGTTATACGAGCAGTACTTC.

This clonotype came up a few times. CDR3 DNA: TGTGCCATCAGTGAGTCGGGAAAGCGGGACAATGAGCAGTTCTTC. It translates to CAISESGKRDNEQFF. This chain uses TRBV10-3 with TRBJ2-1; D may be TRBD2 (6 bases). V gave up 0 bases and J gave up 5 bases, with 11 bases separating them. CDR1 is ENHRY, CDR2 SYGVKD, per germline. The CDR3 covers 15 residues.

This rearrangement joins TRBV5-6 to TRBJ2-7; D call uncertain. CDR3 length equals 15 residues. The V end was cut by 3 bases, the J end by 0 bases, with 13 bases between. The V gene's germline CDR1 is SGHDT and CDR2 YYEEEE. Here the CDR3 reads CASSSTFQDSYEQYF. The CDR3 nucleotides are TGTGCCAGCAGCTCAACCTTTCAGGACTCCTACGAGCAGTACTTC.

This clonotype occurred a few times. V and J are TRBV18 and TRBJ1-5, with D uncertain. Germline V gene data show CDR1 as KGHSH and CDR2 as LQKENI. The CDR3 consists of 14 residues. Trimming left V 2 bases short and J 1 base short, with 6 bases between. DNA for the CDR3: TGTGCCAGCTCACCATCAAGCAGCAATCAGCCCCAGCATTTT. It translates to CASSPSSSNQPQHF.

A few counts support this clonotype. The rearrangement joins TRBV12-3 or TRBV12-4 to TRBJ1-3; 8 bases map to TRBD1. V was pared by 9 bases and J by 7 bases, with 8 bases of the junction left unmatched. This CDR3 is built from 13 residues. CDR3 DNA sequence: TGTGCCAGTCCCGACAGACAGGGGAACACCATATATTTT. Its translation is CASPDRQGNTIYF.

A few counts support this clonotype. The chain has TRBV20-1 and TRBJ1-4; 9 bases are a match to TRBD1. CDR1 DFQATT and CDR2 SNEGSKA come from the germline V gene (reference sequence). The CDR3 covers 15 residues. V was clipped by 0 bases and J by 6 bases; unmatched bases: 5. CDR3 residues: CSARDLRQGDEKLFF. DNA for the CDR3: TGCAGTGCTAGAGATTTGAGACAGGGGGATGAAAAACTGTTTTTT.

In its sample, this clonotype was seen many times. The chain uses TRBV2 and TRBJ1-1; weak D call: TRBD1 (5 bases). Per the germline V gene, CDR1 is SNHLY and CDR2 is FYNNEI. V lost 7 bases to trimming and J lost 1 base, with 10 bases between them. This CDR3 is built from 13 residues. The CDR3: CASKQEPNTEAFF. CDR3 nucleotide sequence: TGTGCCAGCAAACAGGAGCCGAACACTGAAGCTTTCTTT. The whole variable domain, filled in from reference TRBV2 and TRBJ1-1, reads EPEVTQTPSHQVTQMGQEVILRCVPISNHLYFYWYRQILGQKVEFLVSFYNNEISEKSEIFDDQFSVERPDGSNFTLKIRSTKLEDSAMYFCASKQEPNTEAFFGQGTRLTVV.

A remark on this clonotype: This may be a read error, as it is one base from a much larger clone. Here the CDR3 DNA reads TGTGCCACCCTCGAATCGGCAGGGTTTACTGAAGCTTTCTTT. This gives the protein CATLESAGFTEAFF. The rearrangement joins TRBV10-3 to TRBJ1-1; possibly TRBD1 for D (5 bases). The CDR3 consists of 14 residues. The V gene lost 10 bases and the J gene lost 5 bases, with 20 bases spanning the gap. From germline, CDR1 is ENHRY and CDR2 SYGVKD.